The 15 T cell receptor beta chains in this list originate from one sample, sequenced in a study of monozygotic twins with inflammatory bowel disease. TCRdb re-called the 5' RACE reads; every CDR3 protein appears as one record, without DNA. Its clone listing holds around 200,000 distinct CDR3 sequences. Sequencing was performed on blood. These receptors came from a human donor with ulcerative colitis or Crohn's disease, or a healthy co-twin of an affected twin (not recorded which).

The gene calls are TRBV7-8 and TRBJ2-1; TCRdb's D gene call, TRBD1, goes unchecked for lack of DNA. CDR1 and CDR2 from the germline V gene are SGHVS and FQNEAQ. The CDR3 is made up of 13 amino acids. CDR3 sequence reads: CASSLARGNEQFF.

The V and J genes are TRBV18 and TRBJ1-3. Germline values: CDR1 KGHSH, CDR2 LQKENI. The CDR3 is made up of 16 amino acids. Here the CDR3 reads CASSPPARTTGNTIYF.

This rearrangement joins TRBV6-5 to TRBJ2-7; TCRdb's assignment of TRBD1 cannot be checked, as there is no DNA. The CDR3 is made up of 12 amino acids. Germline V gene data show CDR1 as MNHEY and CDR2 as SVGAGI. CDR3 sequence reads: CASSSAHYEQYF.

This chain uses TRBV6-1 with TRBJ1-5; TCRdb proposes TRBD1, but this gene call is untestable without DNA. This CDR3 is built from 15 residues. Germline V lookup: CDR1 MNHNS, CDR2 SASEGT. The CDR3: CASSLNRVGDQPQHF.

The chain couples TRBV20-1 to TRBJ2-4; without DNA, the TCRdb call of TRBD2 cannot be checked. The CDR3 contains 11 residues. Germline values: CDR1 DFQATT, CDR2 SNEGSKA (reference sequence). The CDR3 is CSAGTSAIQYF.

J is TRBJ2-7 and V is TRBV7-9; no DNA is available, so the TRBD1 call from TCRdb remains unchecked. The CDR3 runs 16 residues. Germline CDR1 reads SEHNR; CDR2 reads FQNEAQ (reference sequence). This CDR3 is CASSFPGTRTPYEQYF.

The chain couples TRBV4-1 to TRBJ1-1. CDR3 length equals 15 residues. Germline CDR1 MGHRA, CDR2 YSYEKL. CDR3 residues: CASSQVGKMNTEAFF.

The genes are TRBV20-1 and TRBJ2-5; TCRdb returns TRBD1, unconfirmable since there is no DNA. Germline V gene lookup returns CDR1 DFQATT and CDR2 SNEGSKA (reference sequence). The CDR3 runs 15 residues. CDR3 in amino acids: CSVIPGHGAKETQYF.

The chain recombines TRBV12-3 or TRBV12-4 with TRBJ1-6; there is no DNA to check the TCRdb D call of TRBD1. The CDR3 has 13 amino acids. CDR3 loop: CASSLETVSPLHF.

The chain links TRBV11-2 to TRBJ2-5. Germline assignment: CDR1 SGHAT and CDR2 FQNNGV. The CDR3 loop spans 15 amino acids. The CDR3 loop reads CASKLISQAAETQYF.

The chain carries TRBV20-1 and TRBJ2-7; TCRdb indicates TRBD1, and absent DNA this call remains unverified. The CDR3 contains 13 residues. The V gene's germline CDR1 is DFQATT and CDR2 SNEGSKA (reference sequence). This CDR3 reads CSAPWTGAYEQYF.

This chain uses TRBV5-4 with TRBJ2-1; TCRdb's D call of TRBD1 is untestable without DNA. CDR1 is SGHNT and CDR2 is YYREEE in the germline V gene (reference sequence). This CDR3 has 15 amino acids. The CDR3 here is CASSFGGGAHNEQFF.

The chain links TRBV5-1 to TRBJ2-5; there is no DNA to check the TCRdb D call of TRBD2. CDR1 is SGHRS, CDR2 YFSETQ, per germline. This CDR3 contains 15 residues. The chain's CDR3 is CASNLAGLSGETQYF.

The chain carries TRBV5-1 and TRBJ1-4. The CDR3 sequence is 19 residues long. Per the germline V gene, CDR1 is SGHRS and CDR2 is YFSETQ. CDR3: CASSLAEAAKSATNEKLFF.

The V and J genes are TRBV20-1 and TRBJ1-5; TCRdb calls TRBD1, which cannot be checked without DNA. The CDR3 extends over 13 amino acids. The germline V gene has CDR1 DFQATT and CDR2 SNEGSKA (reference sequence). CDR3 sequence: CSASIQAPQPQHF.